These 27 T cell receptor beta chains share one sample of origin, sequenced in a study of T cells expressing NK-cell markers. TCRdb re-called the 5' RACE reads; one entry per CDR3 protein, DNA not given. The sample table includes about 300,000 distinct CDR3 sequences. Sample: blood T cells: a sorted CD56 or NKG2C T cell subset, CD4+ or CD8+ T cells, or bulk PBMC T cells (not recorded which). All receptors derive from a woman between 18 and 75 years old in good health.

The V gene is TRBV5-1, the J gene TRBJ1-1. CDR1 SGHRS and CDR2 YFSETQ come from the germline V gene. This CDR3 comprises 15 residues. Here the CDR3 reads CASSLVVEAMTEAFF.

The J gene is TRBJ2-1, the V gene TRBV6-2 or TRBV6-3; the D call of TRBD2 rests on TCRdb alone, since no DNA is present to check it. The CDR3 is made up of 17 amino acids. Germline V gene sequence: CDR1 MNHEY, CDR2 SVGEGT. CDR3 in amino acids: CASSYSQVQIRYNEQFF.

The chain has TRBV25-1 and TRBJ1-2; the D gene TCRdb calls, TRBD1, cannot be checked with no DNA. This CDR3 comprises 14 residues. Germline V gives CDR1 MGHDK, CDR2 SYGVNS. The CDR3 region is CASSGGLGKGGYTF.

CDR3 sequence: CASSQDTSSYNEQFF. V and J are TRBV4-3 and TRBJ2-1; without DNA, the TCRdb call of TRBD2 cannot be checked. The germline V gene has CDR1 LGHNA and CDR2 YSLEER. CDR3 length equals 15 residues.

The chain is built from TRBV4-3 and TRBJ2-2. The CDR3 sequence is 17 residues long. Germline V gene sequence: CDR1 LGHNA, CDR2 YSLEER. The CDR3 sequence: CASSQNWGGVNTGELFF.

This chain connects TRBV12-3 or TRBV12-4 to TRBJ2-2. CDR3 length equals 13 residues. CDR3 sequence: CASSPKFPGELFF.

This chain uses TRBV7-9 with TRBJ1-4; checking the TCRdb D call of TRBD1 is not possible without DNA. Germline V gene sequence: CDR1 SEHNR, CDR2 FQNEAQ (reference sequence). The CDR3 loop spans 14 amino acids. The CDR3: CASSLGGGNEKLFF.

This chain connects TRBV7-3 to TRBJ2-1; TCRdb names TRBD2, which stays unverified in the absence of DNA. CDR1 and CDR2 (germline): SGHTA, FQGTGA. The CDR3 covers 16 residues. CDR3 residues: CASSLTGLGNYNEQFF.

The rearrangement links TRBV12-3 or TRBV12-4 to TRBJ1-3; TCRdb gives TRBD1 as the D gene, but with no DNA this cannot be confirmed. CDR3 size: 14 residues. The chain's CDR3 is CASCTGHSGNTIYF.

The gene calls are TRBV5-1 and TRBJ2-3; TCRdb returns TRBD2, unconfirmable since there is no DNA. Germline CDR1 reads SGHRS; CDR2 reads YFSETQ. The CDR3 loop spans 16 amino acids. The CDR3 is CASSLAGRAHTDTQYF.

This chain links TRBV4-2 with TRBJ1-1; TCRdb picks TRBD1, but there is no DNA to check that call. Germline V lookup: CDR1 LGHNA, CDR2 YNFKEQ. CDR3 length: 15 residues. CDR3 loop: CASSSTGTGNTEAFF.

This rearrangement joins TRBV20-1 to TRBJ2-7; TCRdb picks TRBD2, but there is no DNA to check that call. The germline gives CDR1 DFQATT, CDR2 SNEGSKA (reference sequence). This CDR3 is 11 amino acids long. CDR3 residues: CSASGGDEQYF.

The V and J genes are TRBV7-3 and TRBJ1-1; without DNA, the TCRdb call of TRBD1 cannot be checked. The germline V gene encodes CDR1 SGHTA and CDR2 FQGTGA. The CDR3 is made up of 14 amino acids. This chain's CDR3 is CASTAGQGGSEAFF.

J is TRBJ1-5 and V is TRBV6-5; lacking DNA, the TRBD1 call made by TCRdb goes unchecked. This CDR3 spans 16 amino acids. The germline V gene encodes CDR1 MNHEY and CDR2 SVGAGI. The CDR3: CASSYEYRGRNQPQHF.

The chain is built from TRBV5-1 and TRBJ1-1; there is no DNA to check the TCRdb D call of TRBD1. Germline V gene sequence: CDR1 SGHRS, CDR2 YFSETQ. The CDR3 runs 16 residues. The CDR3: CASSLRQGSRDTEAFF.

This chain connects TRBV4-3 to TRBJ1-2. Germline CDR1 LGHNA, CDR2 YSLEER. CDR3 length equals 17 residues. The CDR3 sequence is CASSQDTGGWKIDGYTF.

The chain recombines TRBV6-1 with TRBJ2-3. The CDR3 runs to 14 residues. The germline gives CDR1 MNHNS, CDR2 SASEGT. This CDR3 is CASSTLYNSYTQYF.

This chain uses TRBV18 with TRBJ2-5. The CDR3 is 15 residues long. The germline CDR1 and CDR2 sequences are KGHSH and LQKENI. The CDR3: CASSDTRPVGETQYF.

The chain links TRBV5-1 to TRBJ2-7. Per germline, CDR1 SGHRS and CDR2 YFSETQ. The CDR3 has 14 amino acids. This chain's CDR3 is CASSLDPGPYEQYF.

The J gene is TRBJ2-1, the V gene TRBV10-3; there is no DNA to check the TCRdb D call of TRBD2. Germline loops: CDR1 ENHRY, CDR2 SYGVKD. The CDR3 spans 13 residues. This CDR3 reads CAISETSYNEQFF.

The chain is built from TRBV5-1 and TRBJ2-5. This CDR3 is built from 14 residues. Germline V gene data show CDR1 as SGHRS and CDR2 as YFSETQ. CDR3 amino acids: CASSLSVPRETQYF.

The chain has TRBV20-1 and TRBJ2-1. Germline values: CDR1 DFQATT, CDR2 SNEGSKA (reference sequence). The CDR3 is made up of 14 amino acids. CDR3 sequence: CSAREAVTHNEQFF.

The V call is TRBV25-1, the J call TRBJ2-2; checking the TCRdb D call of TRBD1 is not possible without DNA. Germline V gives CDR1 MGHDK, CDR2 SYGVNS. The CDR3 extends over 17 amino acids. The CDR3 is CASSEHRGSKTTGELFF.

This chain links TRBV3-1 with TRBJ1-2; as DNA is missing, the TRBD1 call by TCRdb cannot be tested. The CDR3 contains 13 residues. Germline CDR1 is LGHDT and CDR2 is YNNKEL (reference sequence). The CDR3 loop reads CASSRAGDYGYTF. The full variable domain, in which reference TRBV3-1 and TRBJ1-2 provide the parts outside the CDR3, is DTAVSQTPKYLVTQMGNDKSIKCEQNLGHDTMYWYKQDSKKFLKIMFSYNNKELIINETVPNRFSPKSPDKAHLNLHINSLELGDSAVYFCASSRAGDYGYTFGSGTRLTVV.

This sequence joins TRBV12-3 or TRBV12-4 and TRBJ2-3. This CDR3 spans 11 amino acids. The CDR3 here is CATEERDTQYF.

V usage is TRBV12-3 or TRBV12-4 and J usage is TRBJ1-1; TCRdb outputs TRBD1, but without DNA this stays unchecked. The CDR3 covers 13 residues. The CDR3 here is CASSGRVASEAFF.

The chain has TRBV4-2 and TRBJ2-3; absent DNA, TCRdb's TRBD2 call cannot be checked. Germline V CDR1 and CDR2: LGHNA, YNFKEQ. The CDR3 contains 16 residues. This CDR3 is CASSQVSGRLTDTQYF.